The 12 T cell receptor beta chains below come from one sample, sequenced in a study of T-cell reconstitution after alpha-beta-depleted transplantation in children. Researchers prepared the TCRbeta library using unique molecular identifiers, the study reports. One entry per CDR3 protein, called by TCRdb with MiXCR from the PCR reads. The sample records some 200,000 distinct CDR3 sequences, around 7.7% being singletons. The sample here was PBMCs, mostly from graft donor cells, taken 360 days after TCRalphabeta/CD19-depleted stem cell transplant. Receptors originate from a male patient between 2 and 10 years old who had a stem cell transplant for acute myeloid leukemia, so the T cells may come from the graft donor.

This clonotype was observed many times. The gene calls are TRBV7-2 and TRBJ2-2; no reliable D call. The CDR3 consists of 14 residues. The germline CDR1 and CDR2 sequences are SGHTA and FQGNSA. Trimming pared 7 bases from V and 5 bases from J, leaving 14 bases between. The CDR3 sequence is CASTRDLGTGELFF. In DNA, the CDR3 is TGTGCCAGCACCCGAGATTTAGGAACCGGGGAGCTGTTTTTT.

The table lists this clonotype with many counts. The chain uses TRBV20-1 and TRBJ2-1, with no clear D. V shed 2 bases and J shed 7 bases, with 9 bases lying between them. CDR1 and CDR2 from the germline V gene are DFQATT and SNEGSKA (reference sequence). The CDR3 length is 12 residues. CDR3 region: CSARRLPNEQFF. For the CDR3, the DNA is TGCAGTGCTAGAAGGCTACCGAATGAGCAGTTCTTC.

This clonotype was detected ten times or more. This rearrangement joins TRBV10-3 to TRBJ1-2; possible D gene TRBD1, 6 bases. The CDR3 runs 14 residues. Trimming left V 3 bases short and J 4 bases short, with 12 bases between. From germline, CDR1 is ENHRY and CDR2 SYGVKD. In nucleotides, the CDR3 is TGTGCCATCAGTGATGGGGGGCAGGTCTATGGCTACACCTTC. This sequence encodes CAISDGGQVYGYTF.

This chain uses TRBV7-2 with TRBJ2-1; no clear D gene. The CDR3 has 10 residues. The V end lost 5 bases, the J end lost 12 bases, and 8 bases lay between the germline ends. CDR1 is SGHTA, CDR2 FQGNSA, per germline. The CDR3 loop is CASSLGSQFF. As DNA, the CDR3 is TGTGCCAGCAGCCTCGGATCGCAGTTCTTC.

There are many counts of this clonotype. The J gene is TRBJ2-1, the V gene TRBV6-5; possibly TRBD2 for D (6 bases). The CDR3 is 14 amino acids. CDR1 is MNHEY and CDR2 is SVGAGI in the germline V gene. The V end was cut by 4 bases, the J end by 4 bases, with 11 bases between. The CDR3 DNA sequence: TGTGCCAGCAGTTCGCAGGGAGGATACAATGAGCAGTTCTTC. Protein sequence: CASSSQGGYNEQFF.

This clonotype showed up many times. V and J are TRBV12-5 and TRBJ1-5, with TRBD1 matching 11 bases. With 7 bases clipped from V and 6 bases from J, the junction kept 17 bases outside the gene matches. The CDR3 totals 18 residues. CDR1 is LGHNT and CDR2 is FRNRAP in the germline V gene. The CDR3 bases are TGTGCTAGTGCAAAGGGACAGGGGGTGGTCTTAAGGGGTCAGCCCCAGCATTTT. As protein: CASAKGQGVVLRGQPQHF. The full variable domain, in which reference TRBV12-5 and TRBJ1-5 provide the parts outside the CDR3, is DARVTQTPRHKVTEMGQEVTMRCQPILGHNTVFWYRQTMMQGLELLAYFRNRAPLDDSGMPKDRFSAEMPDATLATLKIQPSEPRDSAVYFCASAKGQGVVLRGQPQHFGDGTRLSIL.

This chain joins TRBV12-3 or TRBV12-4 and TRBJ2-1; D remains unclear. The V end was cut by 3 bases, the J end by 6 bases, with 6 bases between. The CDR3 contains 12 residues. CDR3 region: CASSLRCNEQFF. CDR3 DNA: TGTGCCAGCAGTTTGCGGTGCAATGAGCAGTTCTTC.

CDR3 sequence: CSAEDLLDSETQYF. The CDR3 nucleotides are TGCAGTGCTGAGGACCTACTAGATTCGGAGACCCAGTACTTC. This chain connects TRBV20-1 to TRBJ2-5; D is perhaps TRBD2 (5 bases). The ends were cut back, 5 bases at V and 5 bases at J, with 18 bases in the middle. Germline CDR1 and CDR2: DFQATT and SNEGSKA (reference sequence). The CDR3 length is 14 residues.

V usage is TRBV5-1 and J usage is TRBJ2-1, with a possible D match to TRBD1 (7 bases). Germline-derived CDR1 and CDR2 are SGHRS and YFSETQ. V lost 1 base and J 7 bases, leaving 18 bases between the germline ends. This CDR3 is built from 16 residues. The CDR3 sequence is CASSLNRAGGSNEQFF. In nucleotides, the CDR3 is TGCGCCAGCAGCTTGAATCGGGCAGGGGGGTCGAATGAGCAGTTCTTC.

This clonotype has more than one count but fewer than ten. The chain uses TRBV5-1 and TRBJ2-5, with D perhaps matching TRBD2 (6 bases). With 1 base removed from V and 5 bases from J, the gap between germline ends came to 18 bases. This CDR3 contains 16 residues. CDR1 and CDR2 (germline): SGHRS, YFSETQ. The CDR3 DNA reads TGCGCCAGCAGCTTGACCGAAGGAGGGCTAGTGGAGACCCAGTACTTC. The encoded protein is CASSLTEGGLVETQYF.

V and J are TRBV29-1 and TRBJ2-1, with 11 bases identical to TRBD2. The CDR3 length is 16 residues. Germline V lookup: CDR1 SQVTM, CDR2 ANQGSEA. J was trimmed by 4 bases and V by 0 bases; bases with no gene match: 5. The CDR3 DNA follows: TGCAGCGTTGAAGACCCCACTAGCGGGAGTTACAATGAGCAGTTCTTC. This sequence encodes CSVEDPTSGSYNEQFF.

This clonotype has at least ten counts. V gene TRBV2 combines with J gene TRBJ2-7, with 7 positions matching TRBD1. The J segment lost 4 bases and the V segment lost 4 bases, leaving 4 bases of the junction unmatched. CDR3 length: 13 amino acids. CDR1 and CDR2 from the germline V gene are SNHLY and FYNNEI. The CDR3 region has the DNA TGTGCCAGCAGTGTAGACAGGGAGTACGAGCAGTACTTC. It translates to CASSVDREYEQYF.